These 8 T cell receptor beta chains originate from one sample sequenced in a study of T cell responses to AZD1222 COVID-19 vaccine. Profiling relied on immunoSEQ multiplex PCR, and the TCRdb table lists in-frame clones only, not all of them. The sample carries just under 80,000 clones, more than 85% recorded once. The sequences come from peripheral blood, collected 28 days after the second AZD1222 dose. These receptors originate from an adult who received the AZD1222 COVID-19 vaccine.

J is TRBJ1-1 and V is TRBV10-3; D remains unclear. This CDR3 spans 14 amino acids. CDR1 is ENHRY and CDR2 is SYGVKD in the germline V gene. Trimming took 3 bases from V and 5 from J, leaving 13 bases between them. The CDR3 protein is CAISDRAPRTEAFF. The CDR3 DNA reads as TGTGCCATCAGTGACCGAGCCCCGAGGACTGAAGCTTTCTTT.

This sequence joins TRBV2 and TRBJ1-3, with TRBD1 identical over 7 bases. V was pared by 1 base and J by 4 bases, with 13 bases of the junction left unmatched. Germline V gene data show CDR1 as SNHLY and CDR2 as FYNNEI. This CDR3 is built from 18 residues. The CDR3 protein is CASSEVVPEGGGGNTIYF. CDR3 DNA sequence: TGTGCCAGCAGTGAAGTCGTACCGGAAGGGGGCGGCGGAAACACCATATATTTT.

The V gene is TRBV27, the J gene TRBJ2-1; 7 bases are a match to TRBD2. The trim removed 2 bases at V and 0 bases at J, leaving 1 base unmatched. Germline CDR1 is MNHEY and CDR2 is SMNVEV (reference sequence). This CDR3 is built from 15 residues. Here the CDR3 reads CASSLGGSSYNEQFF. CDR3 bases: TGTGCCAGCAGTTTAGGCGGGAGCTCCTACAATGAGCAGTTCTTC.

The CDR3 region has the DNA TGTGCCAGTAGTATTACAGGGGGGGGAAATCAGCCCCAGCATTTT. Its translation is CASSITGGGNQPQHF. This chain connects TRBV19 to TRBJ1-5; TRBD1 agrees at 8 bases. Trimming removed 3 bases from V and 4 bases from J; junction bases left unmatched: 5. The CDR3 contains 15 residues. Germline CDR1 is LNHDA and CDR2 is SQIVND (reference sequence).

The V gene is TRBV7-2, the J gene TRBJ1-5; TRBD1 matches at 7 bases. Germline V gene data show CDR1 as SGHTA and CDR2 as FQGNSA. The CDR3 loop spans 15 amino acids. V lost 5 bases and J lost 1; bases outside the gene matches: 5. CDR3 in amino acids: CASSLGTVSNQPQHF. The CDR3 DNA reads as TGTGCCAGCAGCCTTGGGACAGTGAGCAATCAGCCCCAGCATTTT.

This chain connects TRBV4-1 to TRBJ2-2, with 10 bases lining up with TRBD1. The CDR3 extends over 18 amino acids. In germline, CDR1 is MGHRA, CDR2 YSYEKL. V gave up 2 bases and J gave up 5 bases; unmatched junction bases: 11. The CDR3 bases are TGCGCCAGCAGCCAAAGCCGGGACAGGGGTCTGGGGACCGGGGAGCTGTTTTTT. Amino acids: CASSQSRDRGLGTGELFF.

The chain has TRBV12-5 and TRBJ2-5; D is unclear. The CDR3 sequence is 14 residues long. Germline V gene lookup returns CDR1 LGHNT and CDR2 FRNRAP. V lost 4 bases and J lost 5, with 14 bases in between. The CDR3 nucleotides are TGTGCTAGTGGTTACGACGCCCTATGGGAGACCCAGTACTTC. This translates into CASGYDALWETQYF.

This chain connects TRBV12-3 or TRBV12-4 to TRBJ1-2; tentative D call: TRBD1 (5 bases). This CDR3 comprises 12 residues. V was shortened by 7 bases and J by 12 bases, with 18 bases between the two germline ends. CDR3 region: CASTLALRGHTF. The CDR3 bases are TGTGCCAGCACCCTCGCCCTTCGGGGCCACACCTTC.